Listed below are T cell receptor beta chains from one sample, sequenced in a study of graft-versus-host responses after intestinal transplantation. Using immunoSEQ multiplex PCR, the repertoire was profiled, and TCRdb retains in-frame clones only, with some absent. The sample lists approximately 10,000 clones, 27% seen once, with approximately 5% in the top ten. The specimen was alloreactive CD8+ T cells from a mixed lymphocyte reaction culture, collected before transplantation. These receptors were collected from a human patient who was an organ donor for intestinal transplantation. The CDR3 runs from the conserved cysteine through the conserved F or W. The D gene is left open where the match is weak. Size values are once, few and many counts, or a class for expanded clones, and some rows have none.

.	.	TRBV5-1	TRBJ1-4	14	CASMEGWGNEKLFF	TGCGCCAGCATGGAGGGCTGGGGTAATGAAAAACTGTTTTTT
few	.	TRBV7-9	TRBJ1-1	15	CASSEVGGVNTEAFF	TGTGCCAGCAGCGAAGTTGGGGGAGTAAACACTGAAGCTTTCTTT
.	.	TRBV7-9	TRBJ2-1	14	CASSLAHAGDEQFF	TGTGCCAGCAGCTTAGCCCACGCAGGGGATGAGCAGTTCTTC
few	.	TRBV7-6	TRBJ2-7	13	CASSPGLSYEQYF	TGTGCCAGCAGCCCCGGGCTTTCCTACGAGCAGTACTTC
few	TRBD1	TRBV4-1	TRBJ1-1	15	CASSHDGTGNTEAFF	TGCGCCAGCAGCCATGATGGGACAGGGAACACTGAAGCTTTCTTT
.	TRBD1	TRBV2	TRBJ2-7	13	CASRTGGSYEQYF	TGTGCCAGCAGGACAGGGGGCTCCTACGAGCAGTACTTC
few	TRBD1	TRBV9	TRBJ2-3	15	CASSPWDRRTDTQYF	TGTGCCAGCTCCCCCTGGGACAGGAGGACAGATACGCAGTATTTT
few	TRBD1	TRBV7-2	TRBJ2-7	13	CASSLGTGYEQYF	TGTGCCAGCAGCTTAGGGACAGGCTACGAGCAGTACTTC
few	TRBD2	TRBV5-6	TRBJ2-7	14	CASSSPGSGYEQCF	TGTGCCAGCAGCTCTCCGGGTAGCGGGTACGAGCAGTGCTTC
medium-sized	.	TRBV4-1	TRBJ1-1	14	CASSQRTANTEAFF	TGCGCCAGCAGCCAAAGGACAGCCAACACTGAAGCTTTCTTT
.	TRBD2	TRBV13	TRBJ2-1	15	CASSLGGGSGNEQLF	TGTGCCAGCAGCTTAGGGGGCGGGAGCGGGAATGAGCAGCTCTTC
once	TRBD2	TRBV30	TRBJ2-7	13	CALTGTSRDEQYF	TGTGCCTTGACCGGGACTAGCCGCGACGAGCAGTACTTC
many	.	TRBV5-6	TRBJ1-6	14	CASSRGAGNSPLHF	TGTGCCAGCAGCCGGGGCGCAGGCAATTCACCCCTCCACTTT
few	TRBD2	TRBV19	TRBJ2-1	14	CASSPGTSGGKQFF	TGTGCCAGTAGCCCCGGGACTAGCGGGGGGAAGCAGTTCTTC
few	.	TRBV7-4	TRBJ2-7	13	CASSPQGIYEQYF	TGTGCCAGCAGCCCACAGGGTATCTACGAGCAGTACTTC
once	TRBD1	TRBV4-3	TRBJ1-2	16	CASSQALKGQGRGYTF	TGCGCCAGCAGCCAAGCCCTAAAAGGACAGGGCAGAGGCTACACCTTC
.	TRBD1	TRBV11-3	TRBJ2-1	15	CASSSWDRGGNEQFF	TGTGCCAGCAGCTCGTGGGACAGGGGAGGCAATGAGCAGTTCTTC
.	TRBD2	TRBV18	TRBJ2-3	23	CASSPRNLAGGPFRSAHTDTQYF	TGTGCCAGCTCACCAAGGAATCTAGCGGGAGGGCCGTTCCGTTCCGCCCACACAGATACGCAGTATTTT
.	.	TRBV21-1	TRBJ2-7	13	CASSSPGMYEQYF	TGTGCCAGCAGCTCTCCGGGAATGTACGAGCAGTACTTC
.	.	TRBV19	TRBJ1-1	12	CASGPRGTEAFF	TGTGCCAGTGGACCGAGGGGGACTGAAGCTTTCTTT
.	.	TRBV4-3	TRBJ1-2	14	CASSQVNENYGYTF	TGCGCCAGCAGCCAAGTAAATGAAAACTATGGCTACACCTTC
.	.	TRBV6-5	TRBJ2-7	12	CASRQSSYEQYF	TGTGCCAGCAGACAGAGCTCCTACGAGCAGTACTTC
few	TRBD1	TRBV18	TRBJ1-5	14	CASSPTGGNQPQHF	TGTGCCAGCTCACCGACAGGGGGCAATCAGCCCCAGCATTTT
few	.	TRBV13	TRBJ2-2	14	CASSLGAGDGELFF	TGTGCCAGCAGCTTAGGCGCGGGCGACGGGGAGCTGTTTTTT
few	.	TRBV6-5	TRBJ2-2	13	CASSYSNTGELFF	TGTGCCAGCAGTTACTCGAACACCGGGGAGCTGTTTTTT
once	TRBD2	TRBV7-9	TRBJ2-5	16	CAIPGTSGGAVETQYF	TGTGCCATTCCCGGGACTAGCGGGGGGGCGGTGGAGACCCAGTACTTC
few	.	TRBV11-3	TRBJ2-7	11	CASSSSYEQYF	TGTGCCAGCAGCTCCTCCTACGAGCAGTACTTC
.	.	TRBV5-1	TRBJ1-1	13	CASSLWGDTEAFF	TGCGCCAGCAGCTTGTGGGGGGACACTGAAGCTTTCTTT
.	.	TRBV4-3	TRBJ2-2	12	CASSQATGELFF	TGCGCCAGCAGCCAAGCGACCGGGGAGCTGTTTTTT
few	.	TRBV29-1	TRBJ2-7	15	CSVEEESGSPYEQYF	TGCAGCGTTGAAGAGGAGAGCGGGTCCCCCTACGAGCAGTACTTC
.	TRBD2	TRBV10-1	TRBJ2-3	17	CASSESLAGGPTDTQYF	TGCGCCAGCAGTGAGTCCTTAGCGGGGGGTCCCACAGATACGCAGTATTTT
few	.	TRBV30	TRBJ1-2	8	CAGDGYTF	TGTGCTGGGGATGGCTACACCTTC
few	.	TRBV29-1	TRBJ2-7	11	CSVGADYEQYF	TGCAGCGTTGGGGCAGACTACGAGCAGTACTTC
.	TRBD2	TRBV4-1	TRBJ2-7	15	CASSQDGSGVYEQYF	TGCGCCAGCAGCCAAGATGGTAGCGGGGTCTACGAGCAGTACTTC
.	TRBD1	TRBV27	TRBJ2-1	17	CASSLSGQGSFYNEQFF	TGTGCCAGCAGTTTATCGGGACAGGGGAGCTTCTACAATGAGCAGTTCTTC
.	.	TRBV4-3	TRBJ2-7	16	CASSQDSTGNPYEQYF	TGCGCCAGCAGCCAAGATAGTACTGGGAACCCCTACGAGCAGTACTTC
few	.	TRBV6-5	TRBJ2-2	12	CASRALNRELFF	TGTGCCAGCAGAGCCCTCAACAGGGAGCTGTTTTTT
.	.	TRBV27	TRBJ2-1	13	CASGSGAGNEQFF	TGTGCCAGCGGGTCGGGCGCGGGCAATGAGCAGTTCTTC
few	TRBD1	TRBV5-8	TRBJ2-7	15	CASSLETGAGYEQYF	TGTGCCAGCAGCTTGGAAACAGGGGCTGGTTACGAGCAGTACTTC
once	.	TRBV6-8	TRBJ1-5	17	CASSFPLWREGYQPQHF	TGTGCCAGCAGTTTCCCTCTTTGGAGGGAGGGGTATCAGCCCCAGCATTTT
.	.	TRBV29-1	TRBJ1-1	11	CSVERLTEAFF	TGCAGCGTTGAAAGGTTGACTGAAGCTTTCTTT
.	.	TRBV11-2	TRBJ2-7	15	CASSSHPRAPYEQYF	TGTGCCAGCAGCTCCCATCCGAGGGCCCCCTACGAGCAGTACTTC